The 16 T cell receptor beta chains in this list originate from one sample, sequenced in a study of blood T cell repertoires in COVID-19. TCRdb's copy holds only in-frame clones and misses some; the assay was immunoSEQ multiplex PCR. Of over 300,000 clones listed, roughly 90% were seen once; the top ten hold 0.95% to 1%. Sequencing was performed on PBMCs or T cells enriched from blood (not recorded which). These TCRs come from a woman in her thirties with acute COVID-19.

The chain combines TRBV24-1 with TRBJ2-7; 10 nucleotides line up with TRBD1. The CDR3 has 15 amino acids. In germline, CDR1 is KGHDR, CDR2 SFDVKD. V shed 5 bases and J 3 bases; nucleotides not matched to a gene: 6. The CDR3 coding sequence is TGTGCCACCAGTGGAGGGACAGGGGCGTTCTACGAGCAGTACTTC. Protein product: CATSGGTGAFYEQYF.

The J gene is TRBJ2-5, the V gene TRBV24-1; 9 bases map to TRBD1. Trimming took 3 bases from V and 2 from J; bases not matched to a gene: 9. The CDR3 is 17 amino acids. Germline V gives CDR1 KGHDR, CDR2 SFDVKD. The CDR3 is CATSDRDRDRVQETQYF. CDR3 coding DNA: TGTGCCACCAGTGATCGGGACCGGGACAGGGTACAAGAGACCCAGTACTTC.

The table lists this clone with a count of one. This chain joins TRBV4-1 and TRBJ2-1; 11 bases are a match to TRBD1. J was trimmed by 10 bases and V by 0 bases; bases with no gene match: 8. CDR3 size: 16 residues. Germline CDR1 and CDR2: MGHRA and YSYEKL. CDR3 nucleotides: TGCGCCAGCAGCCAAGAACCCGGGACAGGGGGTAGGGAGCAGTTCTTC. Its translation is CASSQEPGTGGREQFF.

The chain carries TRBV4-2 and TRBJ2-3; 7 positions agree with TRBD2. This CDR3 contains 16 residues. The V and J ends lost 4 bases and 1 base, in that order; junction bases with no gene match: 8. CDR1 is LGHNA and CDR2 is YNFKEQ in the germline V gene. CDR3 DNA sequence: TGTGCCAGCAGCCCCACGACTAGCATTGGCACAGATACGCAGTATTTT. This translates into CASSPTTSIGTDTQYF.

The V call is TRBV10-1, the J call TRBJ1-2; no clear D gene. V was trimmed by 0 bases and J by 8 bases, leaving 10 bases between them. This CDR3 has 13 residues. Germline loops: CDR1 WNHNN, CDR2 SYGVQD (reference sequence). The CDR3 nucleotides read TGCGCCAGCAGTGAGTCAGGTCCCAGGGGCTACACCTTC. Amino acid sequence: CASSESGPRGYTF.

The chain combines TRBV2 with TRBJ1-5; D gene ambiguous. The V gene's germline CDR1 is SNHLY and CDR2 FYNNEI. The CDR3 has 15 amino acids. V gave up 5 bases and J gave up 2 bases, with 13 bases separating them. The CDR3 sequence: CASSPRWAGNQPQHF. The CDR3 coding sequence is TGTGCCAGCAGTCCCCGGTGGGCCGGCAATCAGCCCCAGCATTTT.

The chain couples TRBV7-8 to TRBJ1-1; D is perhaps TRBD1 (6 bases). Trimming shortened V by 8 bases and J by 2 bases, and 15 bases separated the two germline ends. The CDR3 loop spans 14 amino acids. Germline V gene sequence: CDR1 SGHVS, CDR2 FQNEAQ. The CDR3 region is CASRVGGGNTEAFF. As DNA, the CDR3 is TGTGCCAGCCGAGTGGGAGGGGGAAACACTGAAGCTTTCTTT.

The chain recombines TRBV5-1 with TRBJ1-1, with 8 bases lining up with TRBD1. Trimming took 4 bases from V and 4 from J; bases not matched to a gene: 6. This CDR3 region has 14 residues. CDR1 is SGHRS and CDR2 is YFSETQ in the germline V gene. The CDR3 protein is CASSPITGGTEAFF. DNA of the CDR3: TGCGCCAGCAGCCCGATAACAGGGGGCACTGAAGCTTTCTTT.

DNA for the CDR3: TGTGCCAGCAGCTTGGACAGGGTTCCTTGGGGTTATGGCTACACCTTC. Encoded protein: CASSLDRVPWGYGYTF. The chain carries TRBV5-5 and TRBJ1-2; perhaps TRBD1 as D (6 bases). Germline values: CDR1 SGHKS, CDR2 YYEKEE (reference sequence). V lost 0 bases, J lost 5 bases, and 17 bases lay in between. The CDR3 loop spans 16 amino acids.

This clone has only one observation. The chain links TRBV18 to TRBJ1-1, with D unclear. The CDR3 runs 17 residues. Looked up from germline, CDR1 is KGHSH and CDR2 is LQKENI. Trimming left V 3 bases short and J 1 base short, with 18 bases between. In DNA, the CDR3 is TGTGCCAGCTCACCCCCTAGCTTCGGACCCCAGAACACTGAAGCTTTCTTT. Protein: CASSPPSFGPQNTEAFF.

This chain joins TRBV5-1 and TRBJ2-7; 9 nucleotides align to TRBD1. J was trimmed by 3 bases and V by 0 bases; bases with no gene match: 4. The CDR3 length is 15 residues. Germline loops: CDR1 SGHRS, CDR2 YFSETQ. The CDR3, as DNA: TGCGCCAGCAGCTTGGTGGGACAGGGTAACTACGAGCAGTACTTC. This sequence encodes CASSLVGQGNYEQYF.

The gene calls are TRBV3-1 (or the pseudogene TRBV3-2) and TRBJ1-4; tentative D call: TRBD1 (6 bases). The CDR3 is 15 residues long. Per the germline V gene, CDR1 is LGHDT and CDR2 is YNNKEL (reference sequence). V was shortened by 1 base and J by 5 bases, with 11 bases between the two germline ends. CDR3 amino acids: CASSQVSDRNEKLFF. DNA for the CDR3: TGTGCCAGCAGCCAAGTATCCGACAGGAATGAAAAACTGTTTTTT.

This sequence joins TRBV19 and TRBJ2-7; 9 bases line up with TRBD1. The V gene end was trimmed by 5 bases and the J gene end by 3 bases; junction bases not matched to a gene: 5. Germline loops: CDR1 LNHDA, CDR2 SQIVND (reference sequence). This CDR3 is built from 14 residues. CDR3 DNA sequence: TGTGCCAGTAGTTCCTCGGGACAGGGCTACGAGCAGTACTTC. Protein sequence: CASSSSGQGYEQYF.

The V gene is TRBV2, the J gene TRBJ2-7; D unclear. Germline loops: CDR1 SNHLY, CDR2 FYNNEI. V lost 2 bases and J lost 3, with 8 bases in between. This CDR3 is built from 13 residues. CDR3 nucleotides: TGTGCCAGCAGTGAATTACAACGCTACGAGCAGTACTTC. Translated, it gives CASSELQRYEQYF.

The DNA of the CDR3 is TGTGCCAGCGGGCAGAACCATGAAAAACTGTTTTTT. It translates to CASGQNHEKLFF. V is TRBV3-1 (or the pseudogene TRBV3-2) and J is TRBJ1-4; unclear D gene. The germline CDR1 and CDR2 sequences are LGHDT and YNNKEL (reference sequence). V lost 8 bases to trimming and J lost 6 bases, with 10 bases between them. The CDR3 runs to 12 residues.

This chain uses TRBV2 with TRBJ1-2; 9 nucleotides align to TRBD1. V was pared by 6 bases and J by 4 bases, with 0 bases of the junction left unmatched. The CDR3 extends over 12 amino acids. The germline CDR1 and CDR2 sequences are SNHLY and FYNNEI. DNA for the CDR3: TGTGCCAGCAGGGACAGGGGCTATGGCTACACCTTC. The encoded protein is CASRDRGYGYTF.